This T cell receptor beta chain was recorded in a study of a mutant IDH1 vaccine in newly diagnosed glioma (dated by TCRdb to 2020 to 2023). Describing the broader study: Across visits V03 through V10, patients got a total of eight vaccinations, given in weeks 1, 3, 5, 7, 11, 15, 19 and 23. Peripheral blood was drawn at six visits: V03 (baseline), V05, V07, V10, V12 and V13. In the chemotherapy-containing groups, vaccination started alongside temozolomide cycles, whereas in patients who had radiotherapy alone it started 4-6 weeks after radiotherapy. The roughly 30 treated patients were roughly 62% male and around 40% female, with a mean age of 40.4 years. Before enrollment, most patients had been given radiochemotherapy with temozolomide as standard therapy, while the rest had received either radiotherapy alone or temozolomide alone. Longitudinal TCRB deep sequencing was done for fewer than 30 treated patients, wherever samples were available for exploratory analyses. What the authors observed across the whole study: Across multiple MHC alleles, vaccine-induced immune responses were seen in around 93% of patients. Availability determined which PBMC samples were chosen for TCRB deep sequencing. According to the authors, sample limitations meant that analyses of patient blood samples could not be reproduced. Pseudoprogression seemed to be unrelated to changes in the top peripheral T cell clonotypes found by TCRB sequencing.

The time point label here, explained by the study, means: week 5, during vaccination. Every vaccine dose consisted of 300 ug of a 20-mer mutant IDH1 peptide in Montanide, administered subcutaneously together with topical imiquimod. Donors had newly diagnosed WHO grade 3 or 4 IDH1-mutant astrocytomas with loss of nuclear ATRX. The samples were drawn from NOA16, a multicentre, single-arm, open-label phase I trial in Germany that tested a mutant IDH1 peptide vaccine in humans for the first time. Genomic DNA for TCRB sequencing was extracted from EDTA blood using the DNeasy Blood and Tissue Kit. Turning to this clone: This clone's antigen is unknown. Per-nucleotide qualities are absent, and no much larger clonotype sits a single base away.

Receptor libraries were prepared by the immunoSEQ multiplex PCR assay. Rearranged TCR beta chain sequences were amplified using the hsTCRB Kit according to the manufacturer's protocol. TCRB libraries were sequenced on an Illumina MiSeq. In the original analysis: Demultiplexing, trimming and gene mapping were performed with the kit vendor's proprietary platform. This immuneACCESS table, as held by TCRdb, lists in-frame sequences with V and J called but not all clones. Of the missing ones, under half trace to an unresolved V gene in checked studies; the others have no known cause. Clonal size and the V and J genes are those of that table, whereas D and trimming came from the DNA. The sample includes roughly 60,000 clones, with around 84% observed a single time. The ten largest make up 7.4% of the sample. A distance of 6 bases separates the germline ends of V and J, which lose 0 bases and 3 bases respectively. Reading the germline V gene (reference sequence) gives CDR1 SGHKS and CDR2 YYEKEE. The CDR3, from cysteine to phenylalanine, totals 13 residues. Only the CDR3 part of the read is kept: 39 bases, read in frame from the first base.

Here the sequenced sample was PBMCs, taken from a glioma patient whose treatment included an IDH1 peptide vaccine. The chain is made from TRBV5-5 and TRBJ1-1, with a tentative D gene TRBD1 over 6 matching bases. This clonotype was obtained from a woman in her forties or fifties with glioma. In nucleotide form, the sequence is TGTGCCAGCAGCTTGGACAGGGACACTGAAGCTTTCTTT. This gives the protein CASSLDRDTEAFF.